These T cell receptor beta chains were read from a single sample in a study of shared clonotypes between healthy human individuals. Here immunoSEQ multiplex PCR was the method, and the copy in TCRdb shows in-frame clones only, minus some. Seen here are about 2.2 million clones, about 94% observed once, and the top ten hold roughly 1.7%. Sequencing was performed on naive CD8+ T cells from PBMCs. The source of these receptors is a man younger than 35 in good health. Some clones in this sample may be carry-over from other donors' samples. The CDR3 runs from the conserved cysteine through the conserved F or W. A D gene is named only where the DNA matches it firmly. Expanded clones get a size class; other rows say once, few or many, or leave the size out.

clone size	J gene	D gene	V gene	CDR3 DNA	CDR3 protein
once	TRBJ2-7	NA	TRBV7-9	TGTGCCAGCAGCCTGAGCGCCTCCTACGAGCAGTACTTC	CASSLSASYEQYF
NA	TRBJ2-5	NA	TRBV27	TGTGCCAGCAGTCAGCGGATTCCGAAAGAGACCCAGTACTTC	CASSQRIPKETQYF
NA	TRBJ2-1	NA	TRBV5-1	TGCGCCAGCAACCACATCGACTGGCAGAACTACAATGAGCAGTTCTTC	CASNHIDWQNYNEQFF
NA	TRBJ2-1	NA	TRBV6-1	TGTGCCAGCAGTGAATTGGGGAGCTCCTACAATGAGCAGTTCTTC	CASSELGSSYNEQFF
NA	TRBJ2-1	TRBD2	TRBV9	TGTGCCAGCAGCGTAGCTGGTAGCGGGAGGCCGTACAATGAGCAGTTCTTC	CASSVAGSGRPYNEQFF
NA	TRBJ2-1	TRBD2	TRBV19	TGTGCCAGTCTTCCCTTAGCGGGGAGTTACAATGAGCAGTTCTTC	CASLPLAGSYNEQFF
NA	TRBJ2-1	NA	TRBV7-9	TGTGCCAGCAGCTTCGGGAGCAATGAGCAGTTCTTC	CASSFGSNEQFF
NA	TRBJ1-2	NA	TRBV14	TGTGCCAGCAGCCAAGGTCGAGGTGTTGGCTACACCTTC	CASSQGRGVGYTF
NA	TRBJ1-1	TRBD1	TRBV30	TGTGCCTGGAGAAGGACAGGGAACCGAAACACTGAAGCTTTCTTT	CAWRRTGNRNTEAFF
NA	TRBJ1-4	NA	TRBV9	TGTGCCAGCAGCGTGGGGAGAACTGCAACTAATGAAAAACTGTTTTTT	CASSVGRTATNEKLFF
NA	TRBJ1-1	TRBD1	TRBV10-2	TGCGCCAGCAGTGGAACAGGGGGGAAGACTGAAGCTTTCTTT	CASSGTGGKTEAFF
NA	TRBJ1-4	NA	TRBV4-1	TGCGCCAGCAGCCAAGATCCCCCCGGAGGGGGTGAAAAACTGTTTTTT	CASSQDPPGGGEKLFF
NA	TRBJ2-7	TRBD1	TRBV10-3	TGTGCCATCAGTGAGTCTGCAGGGGGAGACAACGAGCAGTACTTC	CAISESAGGDNEQYF